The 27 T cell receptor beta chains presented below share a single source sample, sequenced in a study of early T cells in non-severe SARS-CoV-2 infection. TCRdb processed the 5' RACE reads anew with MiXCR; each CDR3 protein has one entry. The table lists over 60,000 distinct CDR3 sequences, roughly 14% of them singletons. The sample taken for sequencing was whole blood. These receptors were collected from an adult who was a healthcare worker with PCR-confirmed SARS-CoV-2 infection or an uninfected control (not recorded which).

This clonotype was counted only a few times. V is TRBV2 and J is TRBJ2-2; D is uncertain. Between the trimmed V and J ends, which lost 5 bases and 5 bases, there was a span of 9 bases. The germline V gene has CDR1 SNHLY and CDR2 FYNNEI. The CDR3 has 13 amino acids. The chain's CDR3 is CASSPIWTGELFF. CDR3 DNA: TGTGCCAGCAGTCCCATATGGACCGGGGAGCTGTTTTTT.

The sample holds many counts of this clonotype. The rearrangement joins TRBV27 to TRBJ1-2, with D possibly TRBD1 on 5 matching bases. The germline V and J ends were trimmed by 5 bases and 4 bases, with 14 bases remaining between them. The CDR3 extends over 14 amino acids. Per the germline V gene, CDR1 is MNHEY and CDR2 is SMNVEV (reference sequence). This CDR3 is CASSPGGGSYGYTF. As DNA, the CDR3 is TGTGCCAGCAGTCCCGGGGGTGGTAGCTATGGCTACACCTTC.

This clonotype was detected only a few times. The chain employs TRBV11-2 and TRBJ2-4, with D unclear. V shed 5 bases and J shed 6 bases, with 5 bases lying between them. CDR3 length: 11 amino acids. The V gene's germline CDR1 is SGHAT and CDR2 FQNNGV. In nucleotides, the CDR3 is TGTGCCAGCAGCACCACAAACATTCAGTACTTC. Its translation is CASSTTNIQYF.

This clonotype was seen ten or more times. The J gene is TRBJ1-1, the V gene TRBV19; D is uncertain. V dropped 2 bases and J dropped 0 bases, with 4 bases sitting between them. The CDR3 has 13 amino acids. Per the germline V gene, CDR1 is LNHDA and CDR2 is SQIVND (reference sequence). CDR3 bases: TGTGCCAGTAGTATAATGGTGAACACTGAAGCTTTCTTT. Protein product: CASSIMVNTEAFF.

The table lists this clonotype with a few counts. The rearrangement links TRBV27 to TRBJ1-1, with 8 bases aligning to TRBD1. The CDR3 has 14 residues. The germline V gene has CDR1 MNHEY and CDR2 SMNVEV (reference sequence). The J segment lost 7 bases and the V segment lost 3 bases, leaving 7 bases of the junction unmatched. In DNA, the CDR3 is TGTGCCAGCAGTTTGAGTCAGGGGGCGGGTGAAGCTTTCTTT. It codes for CASSLSQGAGEAFF.

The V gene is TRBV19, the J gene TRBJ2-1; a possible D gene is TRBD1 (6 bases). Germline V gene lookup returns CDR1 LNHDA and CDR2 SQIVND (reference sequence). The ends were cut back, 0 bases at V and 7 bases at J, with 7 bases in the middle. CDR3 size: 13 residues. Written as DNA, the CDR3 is TGTGCCAGTAGTATAGAAAGGGGGAATGAGCAGTTCTTC. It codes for CASSIERGNEQFF.

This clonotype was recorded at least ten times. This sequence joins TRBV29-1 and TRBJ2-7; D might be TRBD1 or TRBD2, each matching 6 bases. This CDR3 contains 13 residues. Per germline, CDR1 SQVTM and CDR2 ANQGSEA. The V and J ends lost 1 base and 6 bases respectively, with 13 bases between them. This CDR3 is CSVEVTRGFEQYF. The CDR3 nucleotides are TGCAGCGTTGAAGTGACTAGGGGGTTCGAGCAGTACTTC.

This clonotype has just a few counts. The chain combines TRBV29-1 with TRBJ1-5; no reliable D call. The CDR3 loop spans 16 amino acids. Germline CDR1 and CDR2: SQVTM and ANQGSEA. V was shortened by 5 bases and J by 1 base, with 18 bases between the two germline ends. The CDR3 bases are TGCAGCGTTATTCTAGGGCCCCTCCCAAGCAATCAGCCCCAGCATTTT. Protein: CSVILGPLPSNQPQHF.

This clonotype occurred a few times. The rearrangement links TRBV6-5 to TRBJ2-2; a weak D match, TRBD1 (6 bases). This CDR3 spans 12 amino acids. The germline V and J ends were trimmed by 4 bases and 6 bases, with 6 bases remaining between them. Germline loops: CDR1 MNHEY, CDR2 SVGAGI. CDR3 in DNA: TGTGCCAGCAGTTGGACAGCCGGGGAGCTGTTTTTT. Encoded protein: CASSWTAGELFF.

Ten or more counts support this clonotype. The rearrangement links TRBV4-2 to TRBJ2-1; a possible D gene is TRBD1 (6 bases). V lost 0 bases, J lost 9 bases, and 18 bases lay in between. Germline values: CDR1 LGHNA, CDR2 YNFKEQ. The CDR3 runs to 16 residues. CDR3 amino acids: CASSQEWQGIFGEQFF. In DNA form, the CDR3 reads TGTGCCAGCAGCCAAGAGTGGCAGGGGATCTTCGGTGAGCAGTTCTTC.

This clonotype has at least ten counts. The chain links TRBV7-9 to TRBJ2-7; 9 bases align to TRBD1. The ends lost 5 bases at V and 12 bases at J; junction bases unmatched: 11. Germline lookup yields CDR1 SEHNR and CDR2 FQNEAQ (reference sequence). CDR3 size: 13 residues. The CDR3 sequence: CASSALVTGGSYF. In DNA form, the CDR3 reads TGTGCCAGCAGCGCATTGGTGACAGGGGGTTCGTACTTC.

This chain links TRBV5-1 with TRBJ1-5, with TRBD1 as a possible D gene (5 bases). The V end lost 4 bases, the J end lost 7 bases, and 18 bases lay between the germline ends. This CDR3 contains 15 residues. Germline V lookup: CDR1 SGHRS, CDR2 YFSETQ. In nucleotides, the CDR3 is TGCGCCAGCAGCCCAATTGCCGGGGGGGACCAGCCCCAGCATTTT. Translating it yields CASSPIAGGDQPQHF.

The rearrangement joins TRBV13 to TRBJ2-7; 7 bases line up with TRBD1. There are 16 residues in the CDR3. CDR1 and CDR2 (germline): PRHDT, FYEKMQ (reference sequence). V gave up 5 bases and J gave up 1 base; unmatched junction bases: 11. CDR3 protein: CASSLLVGDSSYEQYF. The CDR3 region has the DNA TGTGCCAGCAGCCTACTAGTCGGGGACAGTTCCTACGAGCAGTACTTC. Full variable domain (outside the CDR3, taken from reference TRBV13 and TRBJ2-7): AAGVIQSPRHLIKEKRETATLKCYPIPRHDTVYWYQQGPGQDPQFLISFYEKMQSDKGSIPDRFSAQQFSDYHSELNMSSLELGDSALYFCASSLLVGDSSYEQYFGPGTRLTVT.

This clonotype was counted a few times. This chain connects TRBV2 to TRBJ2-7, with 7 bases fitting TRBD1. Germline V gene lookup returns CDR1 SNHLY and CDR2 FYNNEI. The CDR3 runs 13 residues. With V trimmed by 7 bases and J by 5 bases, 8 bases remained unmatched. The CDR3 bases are TGTGCCAGCACCCGGGGACAGTCGGACGAGCAGTACTTC. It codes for CASTRGQSDEQYF.

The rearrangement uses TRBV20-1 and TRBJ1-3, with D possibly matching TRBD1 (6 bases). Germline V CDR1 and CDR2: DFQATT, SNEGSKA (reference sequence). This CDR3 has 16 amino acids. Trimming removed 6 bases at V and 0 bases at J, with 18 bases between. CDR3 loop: CSAEHTGYYSGNTIYF. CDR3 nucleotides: TGCAGTGCCGAACACACAGGGTACTACTCTGGAAACACCATATATTTT.

The DNA of the CDR3 is TGTGCCAGCACCAAAGGAGGGGTCACCTCCTACGAGCAGTACTTC. Residues: CASTKGGVTSYEQYF. The rearrangement uses TRBV7-9 and TRBJ2-7; a possible D gene is TRBD2 (6 bases). This CDR3 contains 15 residues. Germline CDR1 reads SEHNR; CDR2 reads FQNEAQ (reference sequence). Trimming shortened V by 7 bases and J by 0 bases, and 16 bases separated the two germline ends.

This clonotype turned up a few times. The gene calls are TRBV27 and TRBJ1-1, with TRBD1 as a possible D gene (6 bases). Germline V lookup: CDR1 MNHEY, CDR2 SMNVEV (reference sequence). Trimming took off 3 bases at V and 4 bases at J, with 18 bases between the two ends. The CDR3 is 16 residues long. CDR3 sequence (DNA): TGTGCCAGCAGTTTTCCGGAGGGGGGATTGGGCACTGAAGCTTTCTTT. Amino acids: CASSFPEGGLGTEAFF.

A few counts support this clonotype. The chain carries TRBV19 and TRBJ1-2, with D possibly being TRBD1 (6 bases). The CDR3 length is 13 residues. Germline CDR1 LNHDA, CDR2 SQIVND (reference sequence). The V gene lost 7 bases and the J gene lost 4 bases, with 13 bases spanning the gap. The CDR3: CASIQTGFYGYTF. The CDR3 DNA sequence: TGTGCCAGTATTCAGACAGGATTCTATGGCTACACCTTC.

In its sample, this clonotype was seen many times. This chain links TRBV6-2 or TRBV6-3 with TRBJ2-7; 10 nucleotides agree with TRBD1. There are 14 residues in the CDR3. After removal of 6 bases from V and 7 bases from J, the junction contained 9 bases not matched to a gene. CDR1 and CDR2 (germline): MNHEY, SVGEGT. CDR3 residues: CASSTRDRGREQYF. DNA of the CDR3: TGTGCCAGCAGCACCCGGGACAGGGGCAGGGAGCAGTACTTC.

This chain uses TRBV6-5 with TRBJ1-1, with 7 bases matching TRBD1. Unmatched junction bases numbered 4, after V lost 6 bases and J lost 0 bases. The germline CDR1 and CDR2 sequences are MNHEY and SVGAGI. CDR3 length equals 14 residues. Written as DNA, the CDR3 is TGTGCCAGCAGCTCCGGGACAGTGAACACTGAAGCTTTCTTT. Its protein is CASSSGTVNTEAFF.

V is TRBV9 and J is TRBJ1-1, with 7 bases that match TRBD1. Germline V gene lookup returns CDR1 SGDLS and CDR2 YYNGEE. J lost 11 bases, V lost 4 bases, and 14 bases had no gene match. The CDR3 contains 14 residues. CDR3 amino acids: CASSPGTASLVAFF. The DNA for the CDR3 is TGTGCCAGCAGCCCCGGGACAGCCAGCTTGGTGGCTTTCTTT. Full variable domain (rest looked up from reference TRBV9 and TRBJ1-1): DSGVTQTPKHLITATGQRVTLRCSPRSGDLSVYWYQQSLDQGLQFLIQYYNGEERAKGNILERFSAQQFPDLHSELNLSSLELGDSALYFCASSPGTASLVAFFGQGTRLTVV.

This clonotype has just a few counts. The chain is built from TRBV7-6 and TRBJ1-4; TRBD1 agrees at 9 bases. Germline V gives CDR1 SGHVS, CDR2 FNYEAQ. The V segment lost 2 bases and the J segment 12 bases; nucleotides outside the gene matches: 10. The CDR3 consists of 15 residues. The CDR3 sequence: CASSLSLVQGAELFF. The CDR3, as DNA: TGTGCCAGCAGCTTATCCCTCGTACAGGGGGCTGAACTGTTTTTT.

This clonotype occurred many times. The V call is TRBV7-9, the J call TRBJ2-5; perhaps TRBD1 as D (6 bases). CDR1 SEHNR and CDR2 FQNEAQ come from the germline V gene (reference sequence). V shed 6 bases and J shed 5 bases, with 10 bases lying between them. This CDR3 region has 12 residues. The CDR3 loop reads CASSTGLETQYF. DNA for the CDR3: TGTGCCAGCAGTACAGGGCTGGAGACCCAGTACTTC.

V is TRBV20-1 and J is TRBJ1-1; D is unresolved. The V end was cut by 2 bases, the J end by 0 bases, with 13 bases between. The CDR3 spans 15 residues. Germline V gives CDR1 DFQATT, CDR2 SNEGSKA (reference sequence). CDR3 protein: CSARRTWTMNTEAFF. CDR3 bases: TGCAGTGCTAGACGTACGTGGACCATGAACACTGAAGCTTTCTTT.

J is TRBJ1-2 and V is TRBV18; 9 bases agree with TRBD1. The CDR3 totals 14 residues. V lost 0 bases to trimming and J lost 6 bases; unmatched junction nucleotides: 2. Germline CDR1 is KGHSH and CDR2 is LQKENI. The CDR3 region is CASSPPGQGHGYTF. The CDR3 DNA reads TGTGCCAGCTCACCACCGGGACAGGGACATGGCTACACCTTC. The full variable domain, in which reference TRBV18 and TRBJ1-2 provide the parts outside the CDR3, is NAGVMQNPRHLVRRRGQEARLRCSPMKGHSHVYWYRQLPEEGLKFMVYLQKENIIDESGMPKERFSAEFPKEGPSILRIQQVVRGDSAAYFCASSPPGQGHGYTFGSGTRLTVV.

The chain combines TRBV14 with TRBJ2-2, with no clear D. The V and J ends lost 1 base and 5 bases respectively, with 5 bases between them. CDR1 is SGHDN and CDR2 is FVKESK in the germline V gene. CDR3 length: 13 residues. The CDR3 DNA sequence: TGTGCCAGCAGCCAAGTGCGAACCGGGGAGCTGTTTTTT. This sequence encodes CASSQVRTGELFF. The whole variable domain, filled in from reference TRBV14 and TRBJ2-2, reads EAGVTQFPSHSVIEKGQTVTLRCDPISGHDNLYWYRRVMGKEIKFLLHFVKESKQDESGMPNNRFLAERTGGTYSTLKVQPAELEDSGVYFCASSQVRTGELFFGEGSRLTVL.

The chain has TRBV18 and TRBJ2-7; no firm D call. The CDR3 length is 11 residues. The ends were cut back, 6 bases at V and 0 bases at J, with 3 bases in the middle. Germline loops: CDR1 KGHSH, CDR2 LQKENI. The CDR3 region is CASSASYEQYF. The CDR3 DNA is TGTGCCAGCTCGGCCTCCTACGAGCAGTACTTC.